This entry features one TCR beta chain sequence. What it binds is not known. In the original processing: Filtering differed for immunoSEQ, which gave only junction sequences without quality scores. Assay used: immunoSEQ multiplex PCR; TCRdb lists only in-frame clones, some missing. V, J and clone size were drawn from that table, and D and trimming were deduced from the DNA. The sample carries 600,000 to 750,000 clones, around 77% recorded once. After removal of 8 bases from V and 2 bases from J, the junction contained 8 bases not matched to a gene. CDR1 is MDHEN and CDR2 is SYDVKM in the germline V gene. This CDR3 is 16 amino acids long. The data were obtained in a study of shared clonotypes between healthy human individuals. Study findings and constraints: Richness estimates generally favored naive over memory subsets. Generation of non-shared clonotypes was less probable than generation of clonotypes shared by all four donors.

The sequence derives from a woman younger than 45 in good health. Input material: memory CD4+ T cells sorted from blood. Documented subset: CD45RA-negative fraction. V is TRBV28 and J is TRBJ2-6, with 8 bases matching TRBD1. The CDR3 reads CASLQKQGAGANVLTF. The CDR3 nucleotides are TGTGCCAGCCTTCAAAAACAGGGGGCTGGGGCCAACGTCCTGACTTTC.